This entry is about one T cell receptor beta chain. A read error may produce the germline difference seen at one junction end. This sample's RNA came from whole unsorted tissue. The CDR3 has 14 amino acids. Germline V gives CDR1 SGHAT, CDR2 FQNNGV. The sample belongs to a study of tumor and adjacent non-tumor tissue in lung cancer. Three rounds of nested PCR, following a modified ARM-PCR protocol, produced the TCRbeta library. In TCRdb, the multiplex PCR reads were re-called with MiXCR into one record per CDR3 protein. The table lists around 210,000 distinct CDR3 sequences, approximately 74% of them singletons, with approximately 26% in the top ten.

Sequencing was carried out using lung tumor tissue. The rearrangement uses TRBV11-2 and TRBJ2-4; TRBD1 might be the D (5 bases). The sequence was obtained from a man aged 60-69 years with non-small cell lung cancer. CDR3 amino acids: CASSPDRAKNIKYF. The CDR3 bases are TGTGCCAGCAGTCCCGACAGAGCCAAAAACATTAAGTACTTC.